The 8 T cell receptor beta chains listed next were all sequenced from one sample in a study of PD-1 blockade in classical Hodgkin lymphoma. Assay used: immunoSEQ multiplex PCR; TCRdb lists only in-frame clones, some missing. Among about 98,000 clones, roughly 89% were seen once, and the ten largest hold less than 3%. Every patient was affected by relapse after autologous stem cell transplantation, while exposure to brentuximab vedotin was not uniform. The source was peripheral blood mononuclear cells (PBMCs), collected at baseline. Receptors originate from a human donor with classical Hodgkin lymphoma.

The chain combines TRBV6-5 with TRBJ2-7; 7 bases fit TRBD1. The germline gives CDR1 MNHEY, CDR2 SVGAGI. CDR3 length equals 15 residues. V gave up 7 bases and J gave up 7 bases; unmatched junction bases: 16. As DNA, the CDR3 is TGTGCCAGCAACCGCGGACAGGTCGGATCGGGAGAGCAGTACTTC. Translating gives CASNRGQVGSGEQYF.

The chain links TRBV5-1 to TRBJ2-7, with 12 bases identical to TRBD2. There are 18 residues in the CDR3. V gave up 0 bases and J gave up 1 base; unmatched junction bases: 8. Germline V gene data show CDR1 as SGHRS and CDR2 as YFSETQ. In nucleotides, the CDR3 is TGCGCCAGCAGCTTGGTGCTAGCGGGAGGGATCGGGTCCTACGAGCAGTACTTC. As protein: CASSLVLAGGIGSYEQYF. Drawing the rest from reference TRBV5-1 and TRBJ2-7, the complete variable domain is KAGVTQTPRYLIKTRGQQVTLSCSPISGHRSVSWYQQTPGQGLQFLFEYFSETQRNKGNFPGRFSGRQFSNSRSEMNVSTLELGDSALYLCASSLVLAGGIGSYEQYFGPGTRLTVT.

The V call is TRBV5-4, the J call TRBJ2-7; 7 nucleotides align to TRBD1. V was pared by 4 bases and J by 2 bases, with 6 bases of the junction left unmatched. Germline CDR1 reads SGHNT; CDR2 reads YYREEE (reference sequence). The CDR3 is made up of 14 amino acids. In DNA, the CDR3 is TGTGCCAGCAGCCCACAGGGGCGCCCCTACGAGCAGTACTTC. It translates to CASSPQGRPYEQYF.

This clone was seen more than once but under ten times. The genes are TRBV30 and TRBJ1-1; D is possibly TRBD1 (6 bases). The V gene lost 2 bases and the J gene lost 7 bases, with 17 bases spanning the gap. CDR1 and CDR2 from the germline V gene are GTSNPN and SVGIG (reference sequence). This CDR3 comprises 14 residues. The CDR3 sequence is CAWSMLGGLLEAFF. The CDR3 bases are TGTGCCTGGAGTATGCTAGGGGGACTCCTTGAAGCTTTCTTT.

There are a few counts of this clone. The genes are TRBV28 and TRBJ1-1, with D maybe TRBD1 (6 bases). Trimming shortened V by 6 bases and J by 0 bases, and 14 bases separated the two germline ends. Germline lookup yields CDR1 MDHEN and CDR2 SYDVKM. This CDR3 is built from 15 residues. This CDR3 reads CASRSSQGLNTEAFF. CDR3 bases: TGTGCCAGCAGATCTTCCCAGGGGCTGAACACTGAAGCTTTCTTT.

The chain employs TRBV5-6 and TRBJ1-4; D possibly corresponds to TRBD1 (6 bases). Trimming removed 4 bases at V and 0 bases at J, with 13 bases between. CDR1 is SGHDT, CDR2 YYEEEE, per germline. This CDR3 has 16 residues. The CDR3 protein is CASSRGQRATNEKLFF. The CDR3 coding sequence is TGTGCCAGCAGCCGCGGACAGCGTGCAACTAATGAAAAACTGTTTTTT.

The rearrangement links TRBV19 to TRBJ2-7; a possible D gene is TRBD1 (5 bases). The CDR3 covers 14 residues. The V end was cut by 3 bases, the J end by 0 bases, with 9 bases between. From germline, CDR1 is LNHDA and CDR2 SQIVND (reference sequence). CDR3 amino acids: CASSIRGNSYEQYF. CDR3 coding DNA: TGTGCCAGTAGTATTAGGGGAAACTCCTACGAGCAGTACTTC.

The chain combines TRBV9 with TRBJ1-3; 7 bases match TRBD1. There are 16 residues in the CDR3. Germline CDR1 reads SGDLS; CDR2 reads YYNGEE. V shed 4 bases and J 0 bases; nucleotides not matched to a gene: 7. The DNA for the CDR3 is TGTGCCAGCAGCCGCGGCGACAGGGACTCTGGAAACACCATATATTTT. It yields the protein CASSRGDRDSGNTIYF.